The T cell receptor beta chain described here comes from a study of tumor and adjacent non-tumor tissue in lung cancer. Background on the study: Stage I to III disease affected about ten men and roughly five women aged roughly 31 to 80.

Per the germline V gene, CDR1 is SQVTM and CDR2 is ANQGSEA. This CDR3 has 12 amino acids. This sample's RNA came from whole unsorted tissue. More than 3 cm separated this lung sample from the edge of the tumor. TCRbeta libraries were built with three rounds of nested PCR, modified from ARM-PCR. TCRdb reanalysed the multiplex PCR reads using MiXCR and keeps one entry per CDR3 protein. Counted here are 60,000 to 100,000 distinct CDR3 sequences, less than 85% occurring once; the ten biggest clones make up around 38%. Study-level points and caveats: Tumor repertoires had a smaller top 100 clone share than normal lung.

Details on this clonotype: Its antigen is as yet unknown. Its ends do not fully match the called genes, so a read error is possible.

The V and J genes are TRBV29-1 and TRBJ1-1; D unresolved. The sequenced sample consisted of distant non-tumor lung tissue. The sequence was collected from a man between 70 and 80 years old with non-small cell lung cancer. The CDR3 protein is CSVVEERPEAHF. The CDR3 region has the DNA TGCAGCGTTGTGGAGGAGAGGCCTGAAGCTCACTTT.